A selection of T cell receptor beta chains follows, all from one sample in a study of T cells in Graves' hyperthyroidism and ophthalmopathy. Each CDR3 protein is one row after TCRdb ran MiXCR on the multiplex PCR reads. The data contain approximately 490,000 distinct CDR3 sequences, about 20% of them singletons. Sequences were obtained from blood. Source of these receptors: a woman in her 70s with Graves' ophthalmopathy. The CDR3 runs from the conserved cysteine through the conserved F or W. The order of the fields is clone size, V gene, D gene, J gene, CDR3 protein. A D gene is named only where the DNA matches it firmly. Some rows mark clone size as missing; the rest say once, few, many or name a class of expanded clone.

clone_size: NA
v_call: TRBV20-1
d_call: NA
j_call: TRBJ2-5
cdr3_aa: CSARGDGGQETQYF

clone_size: NA
v_call: TRBV7-8
d_call: TRBD2
j_call: TRBJ2-3
cdr3_aa: CASSYQTGGFTDTQYF

clone_size: many
v_call: TRBV7-2
d_call: NA
j_call: TRBJ2-5
cdr3_aa: CASSPLGGHQETQYF

clone_size: NA
v_call: TRBV7-9
d_call: NA
j_call: TRBJ1-4
cdr3_aa: CASSRQAATNEKLFF

clone_size: few
v_call: TRBV20-1
d_call: NA
j_call: TRBJ1-5
cdr3_aa: CSASLAGDQPQHF

clone_size: once
v_call: TRBV5-1
d_call: TRBD1
j_call: TRBJ2-1
cdr3_aa: CASSLATGVNNEQFF

clone_size: NA
v_call: TRBV11-2
d_call: NA
j_call: TRBJ2-5
cdr3_aa: CASSHPGPAGYF

clone_size: few
v_call: TRBV5-1
d_call: TRBD2
j_call: TRBJ2-1
cdr3_aa: CASSIAGVEFGSEQFF

clone_size: NA
v_call: TRBV19
d_call: TRBD1
j_call: TRBJ1-6
cdr3_aa: CASSRGQANSPLHF

clone_size: few
v_call: TRBV7-9
d_call: NA
j_call: TRBJ2-4
cdr3_aa: CASSLHRRQENIQYF

clone_size: few
v_call: TRBV20-1
d_call: TRBD2
j_call: TRBJ2-5
cdr3_aa: CSAPLAEETQYF

clone_size: NA
v_call: TRBV6-1
d_call: NA
j_call: TRBJ1-2
cdr3_aa: CASSKVGYGYTF

clone_size: few
v_call: TRBV2
d_call: NA
j_call: TRBJ1-2
cdr3_aa: CASSEGLEGYTF

clone_size: NA
v_call: TRBV6-1
d_call: TRBD1
j_call: TRBJ2-7
cdr3_aa: CASRGTGGLDTYEQYF

clone_size: NA
v_call: TRBV28
d_call: NA
j_call: TRBJ1-3
cdr3_aa: CASSPGWGSGGNTIYF

clone_size: many
v_call: TRBV3-1
d_call: TRBD2
j_call: TRBJ2-7
cdr3_aa: CASSQGSGSSYEQYF